One sample yielded the 9 T cell receptor beta chains listed below, sequenced in a study of cytomegalovirus exposure and HLA in healthy donors. Repertoires were generated with immunoSEQ multiplex PCR, while TCRdb's copy carries only in-frame clones and drops some. Seen here are around 300,000 clones, roughly 87% observed once, and the top ten hold approximately 0.96%. The material sequenced was PBMCs. The receptors come from a man aged 25-40 years in good health and CMV-seronegative.

V is TRBV6-6 and J is TRBJ1-4; 10 bases line up with TRBD1. This CDR3 contains 15 residues. With V trimmed by 5 bases and J by 8 bases, 8 bases remained unmatched. Per germline, CDR1 MNHNY and CDR2 SVGAGI (reference sequence). This CDR3 is CASSNRDRGEEKLFF. For the CDR3, the DNA is TGTGCCAGCAGTAACCGGGACAGGGGAGAGGAAAAACTGTTTTTT.

V gene TRBV21-1 combines with J gene TRBJ1-3; TRBD1 is the table's D call and was not checked against the DNA. TRBV21-1 is shown as a pseudogene. This CDR3 comprises 17 residues. The CDR3 region has the DNA TGTGCCAGCAGCACGCGAGGGGGCTCCCGACCGGAGAACACCATATATTTT. The encoded protein is CASSTRGGSRPENTIYF.

This clone was counted once. This chain connects TRBV30 to TRBJ1-1; 9 nucleotides match TRBD1. Germline trimming cut 3 bases from V and 4 bases from J; bases unmatched to any gene: 9. The CDR3 is 15 residues long. Germline V lookup: CDR1 GTSNPN, CDR2 SVGIG (reference sequence). In DNA, the CDR3 is TGTGCCTGGAGAGGGGACAGGGAGAGTCCCACTGAAGCTTTCTTT. It codes for CAWRGDRESPTEAFF.

The DNA of the CDR3 is TGTGCCAGCTCAGACTTCGGGACAGCCAACACTGAAGCTTTCTTT. It codes for CASSDFGTANTEAFF. V usage is TRBV18 and J usage is TRBJ1-1, with 7 bases fitting TRBD1. V trimming: 5 bases; J trimming: 2 bases; junction bases outside the gene matches: 8. Germline assignment: CDR1 KGHSH and CDR2 LQKENI. This CDR3 is built from 15 residues.

This clone has only one observation. V and J are TRBV6-1 and TRBJ1-2; 9 bases fit TRBD1. J was trimmed by 9 bases and V by 5 bases; bases with no gene match: 10. Germline loops: CDR1 MNHNS, CDR2 SASEGT. This CDR3 region has 14 residues. DNA of the CDR3: TGTGCCAGCAGTTCACCGGGACAGGGTGTCCGCTACACCTTC. Protein: CASSSPGQGVRYTF.

This rearrangement joins TRBV9 to TRBJ1-2; no clear D gene. V dropped 0 bases and J dropped 0 bases, with 6 bases sitting between them. The CDR3 length is 14 residues. Germline CDR1 SGDLS, CDR2 YYNGEE. DNA of the CDR3: TGTGCCAGCAGCGTAGCGACATCTAACTATGGCTACACCTTC. Translated, it gives CASSVATSNYGYTF.

This rearrangement joins TRBV19 to TRBJ2-1, with D perhaps matching TRBD2 (5 bases). The CDR3 consists of 15 residues. Germline CDR1 is LNHDA and CDR2 is SQIVND (reference sequence). V was trimmed by 2 bases and J by 6 bases, leaving 14 bases between them. The CDR3 region is CASSIRLASGNEQFF. The CDR3 DNA reads as TGTGCCAGTAGTATAAGGCTAGCTTCGGGCAATGAGCAGTTCTTC.

The CDR3 is CASSSSDREFNGYTF. The CDR3 DNA follows: TGTGCCAGCAGCTCCTCGGACAGGGAGTTTAATGGCTACACCTTC. V is TRBV7-9 and J is TRBJ1-2; 8 nucleotides align to TRBD1. The CDR3 is made up of 15 amino acids. CDR1 and CDR2 from the germline V gene are SEHNR and FQNEAQ (reference sequence). J gave up 6 bases and V 4 bases, and 10 bases lay outside the gene matches.

This clone occurred a few times. This chain connects TRBV5-1 to TRBJ2-5, with D possibly TRBD1 on 5 matching bases. There are 12 residues in the CDR3. Trimming removed 5 bases from V and 2 bases from J, with 7 bases in between. CDR1 and CDR2 (germline): SGHRS, YFSETQ. CDR3 coding DNA: TGCGCCAGCAGAAGGGGTCAAGAGACCCAGTACTTC. Translation: CASRRGQETQYF.